The 19 T cell receptor beta chains below all came from one sample that was sequenced in a study of blood T cell repertoires in COVID-19. Profiled with immunoSEQ multiplex PCR; TCRdb holds only in-frame clones, not every one. The sample lists about 300,000 clones; over 75% were seen once. Sequencing was performed on PBMCs or T cells enriched from blood (not recorded which). Receptors were obtained from a woman in her late teens or twenties who had recovered from COVID-19.

The CDR3 DNA sequence: TGTGCCACAGAGGGAAGAGATTCCTACGAGCAGTACTTC. Protein product: CATEGRDSYEQYF. The chain combines TRBV28 with TRBJ2-7, with a possible D match to TRBD2 (5 bases). The CDR3 runs 13 residues. Per the germline V gene, CDR1 is MDHEN and CDR2 is SYDVKM. Trimming removed 10 bases from V and 1 base from J, with 14 bases in between. Full variable domain (missing parts from reference TRBV28 and TRBJ2-7): DVKVTQSSRYLVKRTGEKVFLECVQDMDHENMFWYRQDPGLGLRLIYFSYDVKMKEKGDIPEGYSVSREKKERFSLILESASTNQTSMYLCATEGRDSYEQYFGPGTRLTVT.

The chain recombines TRBV28 with TRBJ1-1, with no clear D. The germline V gene has CDR1 MDHEN and CDR2 SYDVKM. The CDR3 is 11 residues long. Trimming pared 9 bases from V and 9 bases from J, leaving 14 bases between. The CDR3 DNA is TGTGCCAGTAGGAGGAGGGAGAAAGCTTTCTTT. This codes for CASRRREKAFF. The full variable domain, completed using reference TRBV28 and TRBJ1-1, is DVKVTQSSRYLVKRTGEKVFLECVQDMDHENMFWYRQDPGLGLRLIYFSYDVKMKEKGDIPEGYSVSREKKERFSLILESASTNQTSMYLCASRRREKAFFGQGTRLTVV.

The chain has TRBV19 and TRBJ1-2; D unresolved. Germline CDR1 and CDR2: LNHDA and SQIVND (reference sequence). The V end was cut by 3 bases, the J end by 4 bases, with 21 bases between. This CDR3 region has 17 residues. CDR3 bases: TGTGCCAGTAGTATTCGGGGTCGGATTCGGGAAGGCTATGGCTACACCTTC. Encoded protein: CASSIRGRIREGYGYTF.

The genes are TRBV19 and TRBJ1-1, with D perhaps TRBD1 (6 bases). The CDR3 totals 13 residues. Germline CDR1 and CDR2: LNHDA and SQIVND (reference sequence). The ends were cut back, 0 bases at V and 10 bases at J, with 12 bases in the middle. Written as DNA, the CDR3 is TGTGCCAGTAGTATAGAGGACAGCGGGGGAGCTTTCTTT. This encodes CASSIEDSGGAFF. The whole variable domain, remainder taken from reference TRBV19 and TRBJ1-1, is DGGITQSPKYLFRKEGQNVTLSCEQNLNHDAMYWYRQDPGQGLRLIYYSQIVNDFQKGDIAEGYSVSREKKESFPLTVTSAQKNPTAFYLCASSIEDSGGAFFGQGTRLTVV.

This chain connects TRBV6-5 to TRBJ2-7; 9 positions match TRBD1. V lost 6 bases and J lost 5; bases outside the gene matches: 8. This CDR3 has 14 residues. Germline CDR1 reads MNHEY; CDR2 reads SVGAGI. CDR3 in amino acids: CASSLRDRDDEQYF. The CDR3 coding sequence is TGTGCCAGCAGCCTCCGGGACAGGGACGACGAGCAGTACTTC.

This sequence joins TRBV6-5 and TRBJ2-1, with TRBD2 identical over 10 bases. Germline values: CDR1 MNHEY, CDR2 SVGAGI. With V trimmed by 0 bases and J by 8 bases, 4 bases remained unmatched. The CDR3 runs 15 residues. The CDR3 is CASSYSSGRAYEQFF. The CDR3 DNA is TGTGCCAGCAGTTACTCGAGCGGGAGGGCCTATGAGCAGTTCTTC.

The rearrangement joins TRBV9 to TRBJ2-7, with a possible D match to TRBD1 (5 bases). CDR3 length: 15 amino acids. V lost 2 bases to trimming and J lost 2 bases, with 14 bases between them. Germline V gene data show CDR1 as SGDLS and CDR2 as YYNGEE. The CDR3 nucleotides are TGTGCCAGCAGCGTTGGCAGGGATAACGCCTACGAGCAGTACTTC. This encodes CASSVGRDNAYEQYF.

This chain connects TRBV19 to TRBJ1-1; D not certain. Germline loops: CDR1 LNHDA, CDR2 SQIVND (reference sequence). Between the trimmed V and J ends, which lost 5 bases and 11 bases, there was a span of 21 bases. This CDR3 spans 14 amino acids. This CDR3 reads CASSPRGGRPGAFF. The CDR3 DNA follows: TGTGCCAGTAGTCCCCGGGGAGGCCGCCCGGGGGCTTTCTTT.

The V and J genes are TRBV24-1 and TRBJ1-2, with D unresolved. From germline, CDR1 is KGHDR and CDR2 SFDVKD. V was pared by 5 bases and J by 4 bases, with 22 bases between. The CDR3 loop spans 17 amino acids. The CDR3 protein is CATSGPREPREGYGYTF. CDR3 in DNA: TGTGCCACCAGTGGCCCGAGGGAGCCTCGGGAAGGCTATGGCTACACCTTC.

V is TRBV28 and J is TRBJ1-4; D may be TRBD1 (5 bases). Trimming cost V 5 bases and J 0 bases, with 25 bases left between them. CDR1 is MDHEN and CDR2 is SYDVKM in the germline V gene. This CDR3 is built from 20 residues. CDR3 region: CASSTLGGVGERATNEKLFF. The CDR3 nucleotides are TGTGCCAGCAGTACCCTGGGCGGTGTAGGGGAAAGAGCAACTAATGAAAAACTGTTTTTT.

The V gene is TRBV6-5, the J gene TRBJ1-5; D is uncertain. This CDR3 contains 15 residues. Germline values: CDR1 MNHEY, CDR2 SVGAGI. V was shortened by 0 bases and J by 4 bases, with 10 bases between the two germline ends. The chain's CDR3 is CASSYSANLNQPQHF. CDR3 DNA: TGTGCCAGCAGTTACTCTGCCAACTTAAATCAGCCCCAGCATTTT.

The chain carries TRBV24-1 and TRBJ1-1; tentatively, D is TRBD1 (5 bases). V lost 4 bases, J lost 4 bases, and 27 bases lay in between. The germline V gene has CDR1 KGHDR and CDR2 SFDVKD. The CDR3 has 19 residues. The CDR3: CATSEYGKQRRDQGTEAFF. The CDR3 DNA reads TGTGCCACCAGTGAGTATGGAAAACAGCGCAGGGATCAGGGCACTGAAGCTTTCTTT.

The DNA for the CDR3 is TGTGCCAGCACGGTAAACCAAGAGACCCAGTACTTC. Protein sequence: CASTVNQETQYF. The chain is built from TRBV6-6 and TRBJ2-5; no definite D call. Germline V gene data show CDR1 as MNHNY and CDR2 as SVGAGI (reference sequence). The V gene lost 7 bases and the J gene lost 0 bases, with 6 bases spanning the gap. The CDR3 length is 12 residues.

This chain uses TRBV5-1 with TRBJ1-2, with D possibly matching TRBD1 (6 bases). CDR3 length: 14 amino acids. V was cut by 0 bases and J by 4 bases, with 10 bases left in between. Germline CDR1 SGHRS, CDR2 YFSETQ. In DNA, the CDR3 is TGCGCCAGCAGCTTGGGGCAGGGGAGCTATGGCTACACCTTC. This codes for CASSLGQGSYGYTF.

This clone was seen a single time. V is TRBV29-1 and J is TRBJ1-2, with TRBD1 matching 8 bases. The CDR3 sequence is 12 residues long. CDR1 is SQVTM and CDR2 is ANQGSEA in the germline V gene. CDR3 sequence (DNA): TGCAGTTACAGGGGGTGGGACTATGGCTACACCTTC. It translates to CSYRGWDYGYTF.

This sequence joins TRBV9 and TRBJ1-1, with 8 bases lining up with TRBD1. Trimming cost V 0 bases and J 5 bases; bases outside gene matches: 6. Per germline, CDR1 SGDLS and CDR2 YYNGEE. The CDR3 totals 15 residues. CDR3 loop: CASSVAQGAKTEAFF. The CDR3 nucleotides read TGTGCCAGCAGCGTAGCTCAGGGGGCGAAAACTGAAGCTTTCTTT.

This clone showed up just once. V and J are TRBV9 and TRBJ2-3; TRBD2 is a possible D gene (5 bases). This CDR3 region has 15 residues. V was shortened by 3 bases and J by 1 base, with 12 bases between the two germline ends. The germline V gene has CDR1 SGDLS and CDR2 YYNGEE. The CDR3 loop is CASSAERFGTDTQYF. The CDR3 bases are TGTGCCAGCAGCGCCGAGCGGTTCGGCACAGATACGCAGTATTTT.

The rearrangement links TRBV19 to TRBJ2-7, with 11 bases fitting TRBD2. The V gene end was trimmed by 7 bases and the J gene end by 1 base; junction bases not matched to a gene: 6. Germline V gives CDR1 LNHDA, CDR2 SQIVND (reference sequence). The CDR3 contains 15 residues. CDR3 nucleotides: TGTGCCAGTAAGGTGACTAGCGGGGTTTCCTACGAGCAGTACTTC. As protein: CASKVTSGVSYEQYF.

This chain joins TRBV19 and TRBJ1-2, with TRBD1 identical over 7 bases. Germline loops: CDR1 LNHDA, CDR2 SQIVND (reference sequence). This CDR3 has 13 amino acids. The V and J ends lost 8 bases and 8 bases, in that order; junction bases with no gene match: 11. For the CDR3, the DNA is TGTGCCAGTCGGACAGGATATCGTAACGGCTACACCTTC. This gives the protein CASRTGYRNGYTF.